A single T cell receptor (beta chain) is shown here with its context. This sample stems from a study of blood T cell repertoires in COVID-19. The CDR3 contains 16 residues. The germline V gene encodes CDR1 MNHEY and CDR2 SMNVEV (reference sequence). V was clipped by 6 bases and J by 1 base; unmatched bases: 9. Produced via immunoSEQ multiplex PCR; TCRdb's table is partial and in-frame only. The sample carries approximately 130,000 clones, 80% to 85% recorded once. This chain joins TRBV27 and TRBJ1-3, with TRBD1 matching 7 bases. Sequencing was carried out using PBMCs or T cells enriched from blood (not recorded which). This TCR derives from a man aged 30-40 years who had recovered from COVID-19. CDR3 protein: CASSPIGTVSGNTIYF. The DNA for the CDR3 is TGTGCCAGCAGCCCTATAGGGACAGTTTCTGGAAACACCATATATTTT.